This TCR beta chain was identified in a study of graft-versus-host responses after intestinal transplantation. Trimming shortened V by 6 bases and J by 4 bases, and 12 bases separated the two germline ends. Germline V gene sequence: CDR1 ENHRY, CDR2 SYGVKD. The CDR3 is 13 amino acids. Only in-frame clones appear in the TCRdb table, and some are missing; sequencing was by immunoSEQ multiplex PCR. Here the sample spans fewer than 50,000 clones, 91% being singletons. Sequencing was performed on PBMCs, taken 524 days after transplant. The receptor comes from a human patient who received an intestinal transplant, so some T cells may come from the graft donor. The chain is built from TRBV10-3 and TRBJ2-5, with D unresolved. The CDR3 coding sequence is TGTGCCATCAGCCGACCCGGTGGAGAGACCCAGTACTTC. Translated, it gives CAISRPGGETQYF.